A selection of T cell receptor beta chains follows, all from one sample in a study of T cells after yellow fever vaccination. TCRdb redid the calling of the 5' RACE reads with MiXCR, one entry per CDR3 protein. In the table there are 450,000 to 600,000 distinct CDR3 sequences, around 16% of which are singletons. The sequences come from PBMCs, collected less than 6 days after the first yellow fever vaccination. The receptor source for this set is a man between 18 and 29 years old who received the YFV17D yellow fever vaccine. Each CDR3 is given with its conserved first and last residue. A D gene is named only where the DNA matches it firmly. Size tells how often a clone was seen (once, few, many) or the class of an expanded clone, and some rows leave it out.

length: 15
J: TRBJ2-5
V: TRBV20-1
D: .
size: .
CDR3: CSARGKGLGMWTQYF
DNA: TGCAGTGCTAGAGGAAAAGGTCTCGGGATGTGGACCCAGTACTTC

length: 15
J: TRBJ1-1
V: TRBV5-4
D: TRBD1
size: few
CDR3: CASSTGQGRRTEAFF
DNA: TGTGCCAGCAGCACGGGACAGGGGCGAAGAACTGAAGCTTTCTTT

length: 15
J: TRBJ1-2
V: TRBV4-3
D: .
size: few
CDR3: CASSQVRAGGYGYTF
DNA: TGCGCCAGCAGCCAAGTTCGAGCCGGGGGCTATGGCTACACCTTC

length: 15
J: TRBJ2-5
V: TRBV11-2
D: TRBD1
size: .
CDR3: CASSARDRGGKTQYF
DNA: TGTGCCAGCAGCGCTCGGGACAGGGGGGGAAAGACCCAGTACTTC

length: 12
J: TRBJ2-7
V: TRBV10-3
D: .
size: .
CDR3: CAISTGFYEQYF
DNA: TGTGCCATCAGCACAGGGTTCTACGAGCAGTACTTC

length: 12
J: TRBJ2-5
V: TRBV29-1
D: .
size: few
CDR3: CSVEGRKETQYF
DNA: TGCAGCGTTGAAGGCAGGAAGGAGACCCAGTACTTC

length: 14
J: TRBJ2-1
V: TRBV27
D: TRBD2
size: .
CDR3: CATHSGGAYNEQFF
DNA: TGTGCCACCCATAGCGGGGGGGCCTACAATGAGCAGTTCTTC

length: 16
J: TRBJ1-2
V: TRBV18
D: .
size: .
CDR3: CASSNSEPGTTGGYTF
DNA: TGTGCCAGCTCGAATTCCGAACCCGGGACGACGGGGGGCTACACCTTC

length: 12
J: TRBJ2-1
V: TRBV5-1
D: .
size: many
CDR3: CASSLGLNEQFF
DNA: TGCGCCAGCAGCTTGGGACTCAATGAGCAGTTCTTC

length: 14
J: TRBJ1-4
V: TRBV6-1
D: .
size: .
CDR3: CASGDRFDNEKLFF
DNA: TGTGCCAGCGGGGATCGTTTTGATAATGAAAAACTGTTTTTT

length: 13
J: TRBJ2-4
V: TRBV20-1
D: TRBD1
size: few
CDR3: CSADDRGGNIQYF
DNA: TGCAGTGCTGACGACAGGGGGGGGAACATTCAGTACTTC

length: 14
J: TRBJ1-1
V: TRBV9
D: .
size: few
CDR3: CASSVDLSGTEAFF
DNA: TGTGCCAGCAGCGTAGATCTGAGTGGCACTGAAGCTTTCTTT

length: 12
J: TRBJ1-1
V: TRBV5-1
D: .
size: .
CDR3: CASSFLGSEAFF
DNA: TGCGCCAGCAGCTTCCTGGGGAGTGAAGCTTTCTTT

length: 15
J: TRBJ2-3
V: TRBV6-1
D: .
size: .
CDR3: CASSDWRQSTDTHYF
DNA: TGTGCCAGCAGTGATTGGAGACAGTCCACAGATACGCATTATTTT

length: 12
J: TRBJ2-2
V: TRBV5-1
D: .
size: many
CDR3: CASSFSGPELFF
DNA: TGCGCCAGCAGCTTTTCGGGCCCGGAGCTGTTTTTT

length: 14
J: TRBJ1-1
V: TRBV12-3/TRBV12-4
D: .
size: .
CDR3: CASSKGGRSTEAFF
DNA: TGTGCCAGCAGTAAGGGGGGACGGAGCACTGAAGCTTTCTTT

length: 14
J: TRBJ1-5
V: TRBV27
D: .
size: few
CDR3: CASRLDGISQPQHF
DNA: TGTGCCAGCAGACTTGACGGTATTAGTCAGCCCCAGCATTTT

length: 16
J: TRBJ1-5
V: TRBV7-8
D: .
size: .
CDR3: CASSLDGAGSGQPQHF
DNA: TGTGCCAGCAGCTTAGATGGGGCAGGGTCCGGTCAGCCCCAGCATTTT

length: 14
J: TRBJ2-7
V: TRBV27
D: .
size: .
CDR3: CASSSLVESYEQYF
DNA: TGTGCCAGCAGTTCCTTGGTGGAGTCCTACGAGCAGTACTTC

length: 14
J: TRBJ2-2
V: TRBV20-1
D: .
size: few
CDR3: CSASPGINTGELFF
DNA: TGCAGTGCTAGTCCAGGGATTAACACCGGGGAGCTGTTTTTT

length: 15
J: TRBJ2-2
V: TRBV5-5
D: .
size: many
CDR3: CASSLTGRGIGELFF
DNA: TGTGCCAGCAGCTTGACGGGACGGGGAATTGGGGAGCTGTTTTTT

length: 14
J: TRBJ2-1
V: TRBV5-1
D: .
size: .
CDR3: CASKEGPFGDEQFF
DNA: TGCGCCAGCAAGGAGGGACCGTTCGGGGATGAGCAGTTCTTC

length: 15
J: TRBJ1-2
V: TRBV5-5
D: TRBD1
size: few
CDR3: CASSLPGQGGYGYTF
DNA: TGTGCCAGCAGCTTACCGGGACAGGGGGGCTATGGCTACACCTTC

length: 14
J: TRBJ1-4
V: TRBV29-1
D: .
size: few
CDR3: CSVEVVDSNEKLFF
DNA: TGCAGCGTTGAAGTTGTGGATTCTAATGAAAAACTGTTTTTT

length: 15
J: TRBJ2-1
V: TRBV6-1
D: .
size: few
CDR3: CASALGTSSYNEQFF
DNA: TGTGCCAGCGCCTTAGGGACAAGCTCCTACAATGAGCAGTTCTTC

length: 16
J: TRBJ2-3
V: TRBV5-6
D: .
size: once
CDR3: CASSSLGGVGADTQYF
DNA: TGTGCCAGCAGCTCACTCGGGGGCGTGGGGGCAGATACGCAGTATTTT

length: 16
J: TRBJ2-3
V: TRBV5-5
D: TRBD1
size: few
CDR3: CASSSPGQGISDTQYF
DNA: TGTGCCAGCAGCTCACCGGGACAGGGAATATCAGATACGCAGTATTTT

length: 16
J: TRBJ2-3
V: TRBV5-8
D: TRBD1
size: .
CDR3: CASSSILDRGGDTQYF
DNA: TGTGCCAGCAGCTCGATTCTGGACAGGGGAGGAGATACGCAGTATTTT